The 11 T cell receptor beta chains listed next were all sequenced from one sample in a study of T cells in Graves' hyperthyroidism and ophthalmopathy. RNA transcripts served as the template for amplifying TCR beta CDR3 regions. When the TCR CDR3 underwent first-round RT-PCR, the HTBI primer set was used. TCRdb recomputed calls from the multiplex PCR reads with MiXCR, one row per CDR3 protein. Among hundreds of thousands of distinct CDR3 sequences listed, 14% were seen once. The source material was blood. Receptor source: a woman in her 30s with Graves' hyperthyroidism that later progressed to Graves' ophthalmopathy.

This clonotype occurred many times. The chain is built from TRBV12-3 or TRBV12-4 and TRBJ2-2, with 7 bases identical to TRBD1. V was clipped by 8 bases and J by 6 bases; unmatched bases: 9. CDR3 length: 14 amino acids. CDR3 nucleotides: TGTGCCAGCGGATGGGACAGAAGGGCCGGGGAGCTGTTTTTT. Translated: CASGWDRRAGELFF.

This clonotype was counted at least ten times. This chain uses TRBV12-3 or TRBV12-4 with TRBJ1-1; a weak D match, TRBD1 (6 bases). V shed 5 bases and J shed 9 bases, with 22 bases lying between them. The CDR3 runs to 15 residues. The CDR3 protein is CASSPRTDQVGKAFF. As DNA, the CDR3 is TGTGCCAGCAGTCCCCGGACAGACCAGGTTGGAAAAGCTTTCTTT.

This clonotype has at least ten counts. The chain links TRBV19 to TRBJ2-1; 10 nucleotides agree with TRBD2. Germline CDR1 reads LNHDA; CDR2 reads SQIVND (reference sequence). The trim removed 1 base at V and 6 bases at J, leaving 3 bases unmatched. CDR3 length equals 15 residues. The CDR3 is CASSIVAGGGNEQFF. The CDR3 nucleotides are TGTGCCAGTAGTATAGTAGCGGGAGGTGGCAATGAGCAGTTCTTC.

The genes are TRBV7-6 and TRBJ2-1; the match to TRBD2 covers 10 bases. Trimming cost V 5 bases and J 5 bases; bases outside gene matches: 6. The CDR3 has 15 amino acids. The germline V gene encodes CDR1 SGHVS and CDR2 FNYEAQ. CDR3 loop: CASSGWTSGHNEQFF. The DNA of the CDR3 is TGTGCCAGCAGCGGTTGGACTAGCGGTCACAATGAGCAGTTCTTC.

This clonotype was counted ten times or more. This chain links TRBV2 with TRBJ2-4, with 7 bases that match TRBD1. The CDR3 runs to 18 residues. Germline trimming cut 5 bases from V and 1 base from J; bases unmatched to any gene: 14. Germline V gene lookup returns CDR1 SNHLY and CDR2 FYNNEI. The chain's CDR3 is CASSNRQGSLLAKNIQYF. As DNA, the CDR3 is TGTGCCAGCAGTAACCGACAGGGTAGTCTGTTGGCCAAAAACATTCAGTACTTC.

J is TRBJ2-7 and V is TRBV20-1, with 10 bases identical to TRBD1. Germline CDR1 reads DFQATT; CDR2 reads SNEGSKA (reference sequence). With 3 bases clipped from V and 4 bases from J, the junction kept 3 bases outside the gene matches. The CDR3 length is 13 residues. The CDR3, as DNA: TGCAGTGCTAGTCGGGGACAGGGGTACGAGCAGTACTTC. Its protein is CSASRGQGYEQYF.

This clonotype came up many times. V is TRBV7-2 and J is TRBJ2-2; 8 positions match TRBD2. In germline, CDR1 is SGHTA, CDR2 FQGNSA. Trimming removed 1 base from V and 4 bases from J; junction bases left unmatched: 5. The CDR3 spans 16 residues. The CDR3 sequence is CASSLVSGSFTGELFF. The CDR3 bases are TGTGCCAGCAGCTTAGTGAGCGGGAGTTTCACCGGGGAGCTGTTTTTT. The whole variable domain, filled in from reference TRBV7-2 and TRBJ2-2, reads GAGVSQSPSNKVTEKGKDVELRCDPISGHTALYWYRQSLGQGLEFLIYFQGNSAPDKSGLPSDRFSAERTGGSVSTLTIQRTQQEDSAVYLCASSLVSGSFTGELFFGEGSRLTVL.

For this clonotype: A clone one base away is much larger, so this may be a read error. Because it lacks the conserved phenylalanine or tryptophan at the end, this CDR3 is likely a read error. The J gene is TRBJ1-1, the V gene TRBV15, with no clear D. Trimming pared 0 bases from V and 2 bases from J, leaving 7 bases between. The CDR3 has 14 amino acids. Germline CDR1 is LNHNV and CDR2 is YYDKDF (reference sequence). The CDR3 region has the DNA TGTGCCACCAGCAGAGAAGAGGGAAACACTGAAGCTTTCGTT. Translating gives CATSREEGNTEAFV.

This clonotype showed up just a few times. The chain recombines TRBV4-1 with TRBJ2-3; TRBD2 agrees at 9 bases. V shed 2 bases and J 3 bases; nucleotides not matched to a gene: 6. Germline V lookup: CDR1 MGHRA, CDR2 YSYEKL. The CDR3 covers 16 residues. The CDR3 DNA sequence: TGCGCCAGCAGCCAACCAGCGGGAGGAGCGACAGATACGCAGTATTTT. Translated: CASSQPAGGATDTQYF.

The chain is built from TRBV12-3 or TRBV12-4 and TRBJ2-1; TRBD1 agrees at 9 bases. This CDR3 spans 15 amino acids. V gave up 5 bases and J gave up 3 bases; unmatched junction bases: 5. The CDR3 here is CASSKTGGGYNEQFF. CDR3 sequence (DNA): TGTGCCAGCAGTAAGACAGGGGGTGGCTACAATGAGCAGTTCTTC.

Ten or more counts support this clonotype. The chain's CDR3 is CASSDQGSGNTEAFF. CDR3 DNA: TGTGCCAGCAGTGACCAAGGGTCTGGGAACACTGAAGCTTTCTTT. V usage is TRBV6-1 and J usage is TRBJ1-1; D gene unclear. CDR1 and CDR2 from the germline V gene are MNHNS and SASEGT. V lost 3 bases to trimming and J lost 1 base, with 12 bases between them. The CDR3 runs to 15 residues.